Listed here are 5 T cell receptor beta chains from one sample, sequenced in a study of OX40 agonist ivuxolimab in advanced cancers. Clones were sequenced by immunoSEQ multiplex PCR, and TCRdb holds only the in-frame ones, with some missing. The data hold about 120,000 clones, with over 85% observed a single time. The specimen comprised CD4+ or CD8+ T cells sorted from blood, sampled in a trial of the OX40 agonist ivuxolimab. The receptors come from an adult with an advanced solid tumor such as melanoma, head and neck, liver or kidney cancer.

The V and J genes are TRBV5-4 and TRBJ2-5, with TRBD1 matching 7 bases. Per germline, CDR1 SGHNT and CDR2 YYREEE (reference sequence). This CDR3 is 13 amino acids long. V shed 3 bases and J 5 bases; nucleotides not matched to a gene: 4. CDR3 region: CASSYRGQETQYF. The DNA of the CDR3 is TGTGCCAGCAGCTACAGGGGCCAGGAGACCCAGTACTTC. Full variable domain (rest looked up from reference TRBV5-4 and TRBJ2-5): ETGVTQSPTHLIKTRGQQVTLRCSSQSGHNTVSWYQQALGQGPQFIFQYYREEENGRGNFPPRFSGLQFPNYSSELNVNALELDDSALYLCASSYRGQETQYFGPGTRLLVL.

The V call is TRBV28, the J call TRBJ1-2, with TRBD1 as a possible D gene (5 bases). V gave up 1 base and J gave up 0 bases, with 15 bases separating them. This CDR3 comprises 17 residues. Germline CDR1 reads MDHEN; CDR2 reads SYDVKM. In DNA form, the CDR3 reads TGTGCCAGCAGTTTATCCCGACGCGGGGACTCTAACTATGGCTACACCTTC. It translates to CASSLSRRGDSNYGYTF.

The V and J genes are TRBV2 and TRBJ1-3; D uncertain. Germline lookup yields CDR1 SNHLY and CDR2 FYNNEI. The ends were cut back, 0 bases at V and 0 bases at J, with 12 bases in the middle. The CDR3 has 17 residues. CDR3 protein: CASSEALGFASGNTIYF. CDR3 in DNA: TGTGCCAGCAGTGAAGCTCTGGGCTTTGCCTCTGGAAACACCATATATTTT.

This clone was recorded only once. V gene TRBV10-1 combines with J gene TRBJ2-7, with 11 bases identical to TRBD1. The CDR3 is made up of 17 amino acids. Germline assignment: CDR1 WNHNN and CDR2 SYGVQD (reference sequence). Trimming removed 5 bases from V and 5 bases from J; junction bases left unmatched: 14. The CDR3 DNA follows: TGCGCCAGCAGTTTAAGGACAGGGGGCATGTACCTTGACGAGCAGTACTTC. This codes for CASSLRTGGMYLDEQYF.

This clone appeared a single time. The same CDR3 arises from other DNA sequences in this sample as well. V and J are TRBV20-1 and TRBJ1-2; D remains ambiguous. V was pared by 6 bases and J by 5 bases, with 7 bases between. This CDR3 is built from 10 residues. CDR1 and CDR2 from the germline V gene are DFQATT and SNEGSKA (reference sequence). The CDR3 sequence is CSAGSYGYTF. CDR3 DNA: TGCAGTGCAGGCTCATATGGCTACACCTTC.